These T cell receptor beta chains were read from a single sample in a study of cytomegalovirus exposure and HLA in healthy donors. Generated by immunoSEQ multiplex PCR, the TCRdb table keeps only in-frame clones and is missing some. This table holds around 110,000 clones, around 75% found once. The sample comprised PBMCs. Receptor source: a woman younger than 30 in good health and CMV-seronegative. Each CDR3 is given with its conserved first and last residue. D genes are given only for firm matches. A row's size may be missing; if present it is once, few, many or a size class.

d_call j_call clone_size v_call cdr3_nt cdr3_aa
NA TRBJ2-1 once TRBV30 TGTGCCTGGAGTAACAGCAATGAGCAGTTCTTC CAWSNSNEQFF
NA TRBJ2-7 NA TRBV14 TGTGCCAGCAGCCAAGATCTTATGGGGCTGGAGCAGTACTTC CASSQDLMGLEQYF
TRBD1 TRBJ1-2 NA TRBV2 TGTGCCAGCAGTGAACCCCGGGACAGATCCTTCAACTTCTATGGCTACACCTTC CASSEPRDRSFNFYGYTF
TRBD1 TRBJ2-5 NA TRBV4-2 TGTGCCAGCAGCCAAACACTGGACAGGCAAGAGACCCAGTACTTC CASSQTLDRQETQYF
NA TRBJ2-3 NA TRBV28 TGTGCCAGCAGTTCACCCTCGTCGAGTGGCACAGATACGCAGTATTTT CASSSPSSSGTDTQYF
TRBD1 TRBJ2-7 NA TRBV27 TGTGCCAGCAGACCGACCGGGACAGGTGCCTACGAGCAGTACTTC CASRPTGTGAYEQYF
TRBD1 TRBJ1-1 NA TRBV6-1 TGTGCCAGCACCCCAGTTCAGGGGGTGAACACTGAAGCTTTCTTT CASTPVQGVNTEAFF
TRBD1 TRBJ2-3 few TRBV19 TGTGCCAGTAGTGCCCTGGACAGGGGGAATTGGGATACGCAGTATTTT CASSALDRGNWDTQYF
NA TRBJ2-3 few TRBV7-9 TGTGCCAGCAGCCAAACAGATACGCAGTATTTT CASSQTDTQYF
TRBD1 TRBJ1-1 few TRBV5-3 TGTGCCAGAAGCGTGATACAGGGGGTGAACACTGAAGCTTTCTTT CARSVIQGVNTEAFF
NA TRBJ2-3 NA TRBV5-5 TGTGCCAGCAGCTTTACTAGTAGGACAGATACGCAGTATTTT CASSFTSRTDTQYF
TRBD1 TRBJ1-2 NA TRBV5-1 TGCGCCAGCAGCTTGGGACAGGGGGGACGTGGCTACACCTTC CASSLGQGGRGYTF
NA TRBJ2-2 few TRBV11-2 TGTGCCAGCAGCTTAGATATGACAGGTTACACCGGGGAGCTGTTTTTT CASSLDMTGYTGELFF
TRBD1 TRBJ2-5 NA TRBV5-1 TGCGCCAGCAGTTCGGGACAGGGCAAGACCCAGTACTTC CASSSGQGKTQYF
NA TRBJ1-1 NA TRBV5-1 TGCGCCAGCAGCCTAAGACAGGCTAACACTGAAGCTTTCTTT CASSLRQANTEAFF
TRBD1 TRBJ2-3 few TRBV6-5 TGTGCCAGCAGTTGGTTCACAGGGGGCACAGATACGCAGTATTTT CASSWFTGGTDTQYF
TRBD1 TRBJ2-1 NA TRBV10-2 TGCGCCAGCAGTCACGCCGGGACAGGGGACTACAATGAGCAGTTCTTC CASSHAGTGDYNEQFF
NA TRBJ1-3 NA TRBV10-3 TGTGCCATCAGTGCAAACGCTAATACAGGGTTGGGCTCTGGAAACACCATATATTTT CAISANANTGLGSGNTIYF
NA TRBJ1-1 NA TRBV14 TGTGCCAGCAGCCAGACTACCTACACTGAAGCTTTCTTT CASSQTTYTEAFF
TRBD1 TRBJ2-7 NA TRBV27 TGTGCCAGCAGTTTCCGACAGGGGGAAAACTACGAGCAGTACTTC CASSFRQGENYEQYF
TRBD2 TRBJ2-7 NA TRBV5-1 TGCGCCAGCAGCTTGGCGGGAGGGGACGGCTACGAGCAGTACTTC CASSLAGGDGYEQYF
NA TRBJ1-4 NA TRBV5-1 TGCGCCAGCAGCGAGGAGGGGGAAAAACTGTTTTTT CASSEEGEKLFF
TRBD2 TRBJ2-1 NA TRBV5-8 TGTGCCAGCAGCCACGGGACTAGCGGTACTAGGTGGCAGTTCTTC CASSHGTSGTRWQFF
NA TRBJ1-2 NA TRBV29-1 TGCAGCGTTCAAGAAGAAGAGCCCTATGGCTACACCTTC CSVQEEEPYGYTF
NA TRBJ2-2 NA TRBV10-3 TGTGCCATCAGTGAAACGGCCGGGGAGCTGTTTTTT CAISETAGELFF
TRBD2 TRBJ2-5 once TRBV18 TGTGCCAGCTCACTCGAAGCGGGACTAGCACAGGAGACCCAGTACTTC CASSLEAGLAQETQYF
NA TRBJ2-2 NA TRBV28 TGTGCCAGCAGTTTTTTTGTCGCCGGGGAGCTGTTTTTT CASSFFVAGELFF
NA TRBJ1-1 NA TRBV5-1 TGCGCCAGCAGTCGCAGATCCGACACTGAAGCTTTCTTT CASSRRSDTEAFF
NA TRBJ1-3 NA TRBV5-6 TGTGCCAGCAGCTGGGACACTGGAAACACCATATATTTT CASSWDTGNTIYF
NA TRBJ2-1 NA TRBV9 TGTGCCAGCAGCGTAGGGGGCAGGGTCTCCTACAATGAGCAGTTCTTC CASSVGGRVSYNEQFF
TRBD2 TRBJ2-3 NA TRBV7-9 TGTGCCAGCAGCTTGCTGGGGGGGGATACGCAGTATTTT CASSLLGGDTQYF
TRBD1 TRBJ1-4 NA TRBV2 TGTGCCAGCGGACAGGGCTATGAAAAACTGTTTTTT CASGQGYEKLFF